One T cell receptor (beta chain) is described in this entry. The data originate from a study of T cells after somatic rescue of genetic block. There are 13 residues in the CDR3. V lost 4 bases, J lost 8 bases, and 13 bases lay in between. The germline V gene has CDR1 MNHEY and CDR2 SMNVEV (reference sequence). Measured with immunoSEQ multiplex PCR; TCRdb has only the in-frame clones, and not every one. The table lists about 72,000 clones, roughly 88% of them singletons. Material: peripheral blood mononuclear cells (PBMCs). The rearrangement links TRBV27 to TRBJ2-3; possibly TRBD2 for D (5 bases). This clonotype originated in a man younger than 45. The CDR3 protein is CASSSFGKGTQYF. The CDR3 DNA sequence: TGTGCCAGCAGTTCATTCGGGAAAGGTACGCAGTATTTT.